This entry lists 11 T cell receptor beta chains sequenced from one sample in a study of control samples from healthy donors and cancer patients. The data were produced by immunoSEQ multiplex PCR, yet TCRdb's version contains in-frame clones alone and is incomplete. The sample shows roughly 86,000 clones, roughly 91% of them seen only once. Sequencing was performed on blood. These receptors were taken from a man aged 30 to 39 in good health.

V usage is TRBV19 and J usage is TRBJ2-7; TRBD1 might be the D (7 bases). The ends were cut back, 3 bases at V and 1 base at J, with 10 bases in the middle. This CDR3 has 14 residues. Germline V gene data show CDR1 as LNHDA and CDR2 as SQIVND (reference sequence). The CDR3 nucleotides read TGTGCCAGTAGTATCCCAGGGGGGTCCTACGAGCAGTACTTC. Residues: CASSIPGGSYEQYF. Full variable domain (outside the CDR3, taken from reference TRBV19 and TRBJ2-7): DGGITQSPKYLFRKEGQNVTLSCEQNLNHDAMYWYRQDPGQGLRLIYYSQIVNDFQKGDIAEGYSVSREKKESFPLTVTSAQKNPTAFYLCASSIPGGSYEQYFGPGTRLTVT.

The chain uses TRBV3-1 (or the pseudogene TRBV3-2) and TRBJ2-7, with TRBD1 identical over 10 bases. Trimming cost V 4 bases and J 6 bases; bases outside gene matches: 12. Germline V lookup: CDR1 LGHDT, CDR2 YNNKEL (reference sequence). CDR3 length equals 16 residues. CDR3 in amino acids: CASSPTGGYTASEQYF. CDR3 sequence (DNA): TGTGCCAGCAGCCCGACAGGGGGCTACACAGCGAGCGAGCAGTACTTC.

The rearrangement links TRBV2 to TRBJ2-1; D is unclear. Trimming stripped 5 bases from V and 10 bases from J, with 9 bases between. Germline V lookup: CDR1 SNHLY, CDR2 FYNNEI. CDR3 length: 11 residues. CDR3 nucleotides: TGTGCCAGCAGTAGGACCTGGGAGCAGTTCTTC. Residues: CASSRTWEQFF.

This clone was seen once. The rearrangement uses TRBV10-3 and TRBJ2-3; tentatively, D is TRBD1 or TRBD2 (6 bases each). The V and J ends lost 4 bases and 4 bases respectively, with 15 bases between them. CDR3 size: 15 residues. Germline V gives CDR1 ENHRY, CDR2 SYGVKD. CDR3 bases: TGTGCCATCAGTGGTAATTTCGGGGGCGCAGATACGCAGTATTTT. It specifies CAISGNFGGADTQYF.

The rearrangement links TRBV2 to TRBJ1-2; 12 bases are a match to TRBD1. Per germline, CDR1 SNHLY and CDR2 FYNNEI. The CDR3 spans 15 residues. With V trimmed by 4 bases and J by 4 bases, 4 bases remained unmatched. Here the CDR3 reads CASSGGQGAAYGYTF. CDR3 bases: TGTGCCAGCAGTGGGGGACAGGGGGCGGCCTATGGCTACACCTTC.

The gene calls are TRBV5-6 and TRBJ2-3; 7 nucleotides align to TRBD2. The CDR3 totals 16 residues. V lost 0 bases and J lost 2; bases outside the gene matches: 6. CDR1 and CDR2 from the germline V gene are SGHDT and YYEEEE. This chain's CDR3 is CASSLDPSGLTDTQYF. The CDR3, as DNA: TGTGCCAGCAGCTTGGACCCTAGCGGCCTCACAGATACGCAGTATTTT.

The chain has TRBV15 and TRBJ2-5, with D possibly TRBD1 on 5 matching bases. Germline CDR1 and CDR2: LNHNV and YYDKDF (reference sequence). V lost 0 bases and J 1 base, leaving 15 bases between the germline ends. The CDR3 length is 17 residues. Here the CDR3 DNA reads TGTGCCACCAGCAGAGATTACCCCCGCCAGGGCCAAGAGACCCAGTACTTC. It is translated as CATSRDYPRQGQETQYF.

The rearrangement joins TRBV3-1 (or the pseudogene TRBV3-2) to TRBJ2-2, with 14 bases matching TRBD2. This CDR3 region has 16 residues. The trim removed 4 bases at V and 5 bases at J, leaving 3 bases unmatched. Germline V gene data show CDR1 as LGHDT and CDR2 as YNNKEL (reference sequence). The CDR3 region has the DNA TGTGCCAGCAGCCCCCGGACTAGCGGGGGGACCGGGGAGCTGTTTTTT. Protein: CASSPRTSGGTGELFF.

This chain connects TRBV5-6 to TRBJ2-2, with 12 bases fitting TRBD2. After removal of 2 bases from V and 3 bases from J, the junction contained 8 bases not matched to a gene. Germline V gene lookup returns CDR1 SGHDT and CDR2 YYEEEE. CDR3 length equals 18 residues. CDR3 DNA: TGTGCCAGCAGCTTCCCATGGACTAGCGGGAAGTACACCGGGGAGCTGTTTTTT. Its protein is CASSFPWTSGKYTGELFF.

The chain links TRBV10-3 to TRBJ1-5; no clear D gene. V was trimmed by 3 bases and J by 0 bases, leaving 6 bases between them. The V gene's germline CDR1 is ENHRY and CDR2 SYGVKD. This CDR3 spans 14 amino acids. DNA of the CDR3: TGTGCCATCAGTGAACAGTATAGCAATCAGCCCCAGCATTTT. It translates to CAISEQYSNQPQHF.

The rearrangement uses TRBV2 and TRBJ2-6, with D unresolved. This CDR3 is built from 17 residues. V lost 3 bases and J 0 bases, leaving 12 bases between the germline ends. Germline V gene sequence: CDR1 SNHLY, CDR2 FYNNEI. The CDR3: CASSEGFGRSGANVLTF. The CDR3 coding sequence is TGTGCCAGCAGTGAGGGTTTTGGCCGCTCTGGGGCCAACGTCCTGACTTTC. The entire variable domain, with the rest obtained from reference TRBV2 and TRBJ2-6, is as follows: EPEVTQTPSHQVTQMGQEVILRCVPISNHLYFYWYRQILGQKVEFLVSFYNNEISEKSEIFDDQFSVERPDGSNFTLKIRSTKLEDSAMYFCASSEGFGRSGANVLTFGAGSRLTVL.